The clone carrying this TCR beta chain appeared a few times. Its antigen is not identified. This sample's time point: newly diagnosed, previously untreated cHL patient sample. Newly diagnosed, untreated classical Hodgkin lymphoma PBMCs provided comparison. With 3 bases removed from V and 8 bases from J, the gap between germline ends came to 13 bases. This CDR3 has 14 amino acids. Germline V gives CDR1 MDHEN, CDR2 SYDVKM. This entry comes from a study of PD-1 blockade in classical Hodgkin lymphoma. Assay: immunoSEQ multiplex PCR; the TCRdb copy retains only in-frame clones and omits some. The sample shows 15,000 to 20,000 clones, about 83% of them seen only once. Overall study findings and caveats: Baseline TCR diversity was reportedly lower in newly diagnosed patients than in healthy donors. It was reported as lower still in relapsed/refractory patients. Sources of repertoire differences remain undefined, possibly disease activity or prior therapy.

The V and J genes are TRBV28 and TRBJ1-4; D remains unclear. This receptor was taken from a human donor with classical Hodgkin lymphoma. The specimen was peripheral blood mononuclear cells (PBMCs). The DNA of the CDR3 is TGTGCCAGCAGTTTCTCTGGGGTCAACGAAAAACTGTTTTTT. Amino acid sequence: CASSFSGVNEKLFF.